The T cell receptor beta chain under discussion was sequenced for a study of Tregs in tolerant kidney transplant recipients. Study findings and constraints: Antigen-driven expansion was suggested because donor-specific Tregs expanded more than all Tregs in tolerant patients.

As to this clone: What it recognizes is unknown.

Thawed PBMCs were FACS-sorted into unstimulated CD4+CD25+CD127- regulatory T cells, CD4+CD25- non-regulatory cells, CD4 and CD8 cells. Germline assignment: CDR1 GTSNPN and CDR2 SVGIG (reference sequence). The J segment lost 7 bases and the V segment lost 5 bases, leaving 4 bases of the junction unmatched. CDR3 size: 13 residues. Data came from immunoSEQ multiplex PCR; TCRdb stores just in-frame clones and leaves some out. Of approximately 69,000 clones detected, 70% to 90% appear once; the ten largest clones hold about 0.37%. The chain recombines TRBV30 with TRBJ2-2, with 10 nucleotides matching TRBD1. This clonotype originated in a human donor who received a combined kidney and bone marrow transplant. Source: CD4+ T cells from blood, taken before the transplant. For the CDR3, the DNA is TGTGCCTGGCAGGGACAGGGGAACGGGGAGCTGTTTTTT. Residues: CAWQGQGNGELFF.